These T cell receptor beta chains were read from a single sample in a study of blood T cell repertoires in COVID-19. Sequencing was performed with immunoSEQ multiplex PCR; in TCRdb, only in-frame clones are kept and a portion is missing. In the table there are about 70,000 clones, roughly 85% of which are singletons. The source material was peripheral blood. The receptors stem from an older woman with acute or convalescent COVID-19. The CDR3 runs from the conserved cysteine through the conserved F or W. A D gene is named only where the DNA matches it firmly. For some rows the clone size is stated as once, few or many, or as a class when expanded; others skip it.

CDR3,DNA,J,size,V,D
CASSPSGPYSNQPQHF,TGTGCCAGTAGCCCGTCGGGTCCCTATAGCAATCAGCCCCAGCATTTT,TRBJ1-5,few,TRBV19,NA
CASSWSDGSQETQYF,TGTGCCAGCAGCTGGAGTGACGGGAGCCAAGAGACCCAGTACTTC,TRBJ2-5,NA,TRBV11-2,NA
CASDFRGGDNEQFF,TGTGCCAGCGACTTCCGGGGAGGGGACAATGAGCAGTTCTTC,TRBJ2-1,NA,TRBV5-6,TRBD2
CASSWGRTRGGTEKLFF,TGCGCCAGCAGCTGGGGACGGACGAGGGGAGGGACTGAAAAACTGTTTTTT,TRBJ1-4,NA,TRBV5-1,NA
CASVGGPGDNEQFF,TGTGCCTCAGTAGGCGGGCCGGGGGACAATGAGCAGTTCTTC,TRBJ2-1,NA,TRBV24-1,NA
CASSPGALSSHEQYF,TGTGCCAGCAGCCCGGGAGCTCTGAGCAGCCACGAGCAGTACTTC,TRBJ2-7,NA,TRBV11-2,NA
CASSQQGQNTEAFF,TGCGCCAGCAGCCAACAGGGTCAGAACACTGAAGCTTTCTTT,TRBJ1-1,NA,TRBV5-1,NA
CASRVGAGNTIYF,TGTGCCAGCAGGGTAGGGGCTGGAAACACCATATATTTT,TRBJ1-3,NA,TRBV12-3/TRBV12-4,NA
CASSLGVYGNTEAFF,TGTGCCAGCAGCTTAGGTGTGTACGGGAACACTGAAGCTTTCTTT,TRBJ1-1,NA,TRBV11-1,NA
CASSLERRGGTEAFF,TGTGCCAGCAGCTTAGAACGGAGGGGAGGCACTGAAGCTTTCTTT,TRBJ1-1,NA,TRBV7-8,NA
CASSEWFRAGNGGYGYTF,TGTGCCAGCAGTGAATGGTTTAGGGCGGGGAATGGAGGCTATGGCTACACCTTC,TRBJ1-2,NA,TRBV2,NA
CASSLGSGVTDTQYF,TGTGCCAGCAGCTTAGGTAGCGGGGTTACAGATACGCAGTATTTT,TRBJ2-3,NA,TRBV7-2,TRBD2
CASSLHPSNQPQHF,TGTGCCAGCAGTTTACATCCAAGCAATCAGCCCCAGCATTTT,TRBJ1-5,few,TRBV27,NA
CALGGRTGGQPQHF,TGTGCCCTAGGAGGGAGGACAGGGGGTCAGCCCCAGCATTTT,TRBJ1-5,NA,TRBV19,TRBD1